The next 30 T cell receptor beta chains were all read from a single sample in a study of human T cells and chemical hapten exposure. Time point noted: patch test 3, about 24 weeks after DPC sensitization. The treatment is: therapeutic diphenylcyclopropenone sensitization with weekly scalp DPC. TCRdb analysed the RACE reads with MiXCR anew, one entry per CDR3 protein. This sample has more than 150,000 distinct CDR3 sequences, with approximately 26% found just once. This specimen consisted of whole blood, obtained in connection with sensitization to the hapten diphenylcyclopropenone (DPC). All receptors come from a middle-aged woman with alopecia areata. Some clones in this sample may be carry-over from other donors' samples.

This clonotype was found a few times. J is TRBJ2-5 and V is TRBV5-1; D may correspond to TRBD1 or TRBD2 (5 bases each). V was shortened by 2 bases and J by 4 bases, with 12 bases between the two germline ends. The CDR3 loop spans 14 amino acids. In germline, CDR1 is SGHRS, CDR2 YFSETQ. The CDR3 nucleotides read TGCGCCAGCAGCTTACCCCCGAGGGGAGAGACCCAGTACTTC. It yields the protein CASSLPPRGETQYF.

This clonotype was detected a few times. The gene calls are TRBV2 and TRBJ2-7; a weak D match, TRBD2 (5 bases). This CDR3 is built from 13 residues. V was pared by 7 bases and J by 1 base, with 11 bases between. CDR1 is SNHLY and CDR2 is FYNNEI in the germline V gene. CDR3 nucleotides: TGTGCCAGCACCTCGGACTTATCCTACGAGCAGTACTTC. It translates to CASTSDLSYEQYF.

DNA for the CDR3: TGCAGCGTTGTTCAGGCGGGCTACAATGAGCAGTTCTTC. Encoded protein: CSVVQAGYNEQFF. The rearrangement links TRBV29-1 to TRBJ2-1; weak D call: TRBD2 (5 bases). In germline, CDR1 is SQVTM, CDR2 ANQGSEA. This CDR3 contains 13 residues. V gave up 4 bases and J gave up 3 bases, with 10 bases separating them.

The rearrangement uses TRBV9 and TRBJ2-7; D perhaps matches TRBD2 (7 bases). Trimming pared 4 bases from V and 0 bases from J, leaving 14 bases between. The germline V gene has CDR1 SGDLS and CDR2 YYNGEE. The CDR3 totals 15 residues. CDR3 nucleotides: TGTGCCAGCAGCCCCGACGGGGGGCTCTCCTACGAGCAGTACTTC. It translates to CASSPDGGLSYEQYF.

This clonotype was picked up a small number of times. The gene calls are TRBV10-3 and TRBJ1-1, with a possible D match to TRBD1 (5 bases). CDR3 size: 14 residues. Germline-derived CDR1 and CDR2 are ENHRY and SYGVKD. With 3 bases removed from V and 3 bases from J, the gap between germline ends came to 11 bases. The CDR3, as DNA: TGTGCCATCAGTGATAATGGGGGATACACTGAAGCTTTCTTT. It specifies CAISDNGGYTEAFF.

The chain recombines TRBV28 with TRBJ1-5; D is ambiguous. Per the germline V gene, CDR1 is MDHEN and CDR2 is SYDVKM. The ends were cut back, 5 bases at V and 2 bases at J, with 13 bases in the middle. There are 15 residues in the CDR3. CDR3 loop: CASSRRGSGNQPQHF. CDR3 DNA: TGTGCCAGCAGTCGGCGAGGGTCTGGCAATCAGCCCCAGCATTTT.

This clonotype has only a few counts. This rearrangement joins TRBV6-2 or TRBV6-3 to TRBJ2-7; perhaps TRBD1 as D (5 bases). V dropped 5 bases and J dropped 7 bases, with 12 bases sitting between them. The CDR3 is made up of 12 amino acids. Germline V gene data show CDR1 as MNHEY and CDR2 as SVGEGT. The CDR3 region is CASSGTGAEQYF. CDR3 coding DNA: TGTGCCAGCAGTGGAACAGGAGCAGAGCAGTACTTC.

This chain joins TRBV6-2 or TRBV6-3 and TRBJ2-1, with 14 bases fitting TRBD2. Germline CDR1 reads MNHEY; CDR2 reads SVGEGT. The CDR3 loop spans 16 amino acids. Unmatched junction bases numbered 7, after V lost 6 bases and J lost 6 bases. In DNA form, the CDR3 reads TGTGCCAGCAGCCCCCCGACTAGCGGGAGGGGCAATGAGCAGTTCTTC. Translated: CASSPPTSGRGNEQFF.

This clonotype appeared a few times. The rearrangement links TRBV4-1 to TRBJ1-1; 8 bases match TRBD1. The CDR3 is 13 amino acids. Trimming removed 2 bases from V and 7 bases from J; junction bases left unmatched: 3. From germline, CDR1 is MGHRA and CDR2 YSYEKL. The CDR3 sequence is CASSQRTGFEAFF. The CDR3 DNA reads as TGCGCCAGCAGCCAACGGACAGGGTTTGAAGCTTTCTTT.

This clonotype was observed a handful of times. The V and J genes are TRBV6-5 and TRBJ2-3, with D possibly TRBD2 on 5 matching bases. CDR1 is MNHEY and CDR2 is SVGAGI in the germline V gene. The ends were cut back, 4 bases at V and 2 bases at J, with 13 bases in the middle. CDR3 length: 15 residues. This CDR3 reads CASSWRRSPTDTQYF. CDR3 DNA: TGTGCCAGCAGTTGGAGGAGGAGCCCCACAGATACGCAGTATTTT.

Only a few counts were recorded for this clonotype. The genes are TRBV28 and TRBJ1-2; a weak D match, TRBD1 (5 bases). The V gene lost 1 base and the J gene lost 6 bases, with 9 bases spanning the gap. The CDR3 consists of 13 residues. Germline CDR1 and CDR2: MDHEN and SYDVKM. CDR3 sequence reads: CASSLSRGHGYTF. Here the CDR3 DNA reads TGTGCCAGCAGTTTATCAAGGGGCCATGGCTACACCTTC.

This sequence joins TRBV6-5 and TRBJ2-5; D unresolved. In germline, CDR1 is MNHEY, CDR2 SVGAGI. Trimming took 5 bases from V and 1 from J, leaving 11 bases between them. This CDR3 comprises 14 residues. The CDR3 sequence is CASSRSRAQETQYF. The CDR3 nucleotides are TGTGCCAGCAGTCGTAGCAGAGCCCAAGAGACCCAGTACTTC.

This chain joins TRBV29-1 and TRBJ1-5, with TRBD1 matching over 9 bases. Trimming took 6 bases from V and 3 from J; bases not matched to a gene: 6. Germline CDR1 reads SQVTM; CDR2 reads ANQGSEA. The CDR3 length is 14 residues. CDR3 nucleotides: TGCAGCGTGGGGGACAGGGCAAACAATCAGCCCCAGCATTTT. Encoded protein: CSVGDRANNQPQHF.

This clonotype was detected a few times. This chain links TRBV6-2 or TRBV6-3 with TRBJ2-7, with 7 nucleotides matching TRBD2. The V segment lost 5 bases and the J segment 1 base; nucleotides outside the gene matches: 5. CDR1 MNHEY and CDR2 SVGEGT come from the germline V gene. The CDR3 length is 14 residues. The CDR3: CASSQERGSYEQYF. The CDR3 bases are TGTGCCAGCAGTCAAGAGCGGGGATCCTACGAGCAGTACTTC.

CDR3 sequence: CASSLAGNLNTEAFF. CDR3 in DNA: TGTGCCAGCAGCTTAGCGGGAAATCTGAACACTGAAGCTTTCTTT. This chain links TRBV7-2 with TRBJ1-1; D ambiguous. The germline V gene has CDR1 SGHTA and CDR2 FQGNSA. V was trimmed by 0 bases and J by 0 bases, leaving 8 bases between them. The CDR3 covers 15 residues.

The CDR3: CASSFGQAGNTIYF. CDR3 sequence (DNA): TGTGCCAGCAGTTTTGGGCAGGCTGGAAACACCATATATTTT. This chain joins TRBV12-3 or TRBV12-4 and TRBJ1-3; D is unresolved. The CDR3 is 14 residues long. With 3 bases removed from V and 2 bases from J, the gap between germline ends came to 8 bases.

The chain links TRBV4-2 to TRBJ1-2; D remains unclear. V was cut by 1 base and J by 4 bases, with 13 bases left in between. The CDR3 has 15 amino acids. Germline V lookup: CDR1 LGHNA, CDR2 YNFKEQ. CDR3 in DNA: TGTGCCAGCAGCCAAGTGTCTGAGGGCAGCTATGGCTACACCTTC. Protein: CASSQVSEGSYGYTF.

This clonotype showed up just a few times. The genes are TRBV29-1 and TRBJ2-1, with TRBD1 matching 7 bases. The CDR3 loop spans 14 amino acids. Germline loops: CDR1 SQVTM, CDR2 ANQGSEA. The DNA for the CDR3 is TGCACCGGACAGGCCTACCCAAACTACAATGAGCAGTTCTTC. As protein: CTGQAYPNYNEQFF.

The V gene is TRBV12-3 or TRBV12-4, the J gene TRBJ1-5; no clear D gene. With 5 bases removed from V and 1 base from J, the gap between germline ends came to 6 bases. This CDR3 is 13 amino acids long. The CDR3 loop reads CASSIGSNQPQHF. Here the CDR3 DNA reads TGTGCCAGCAGTATCGGGAGCAATCAGCCCCAGCATTTT.

The chain joins TRBV6-5 to TRBJ2-1, with TRBD1 matching over 9 bases. Germline values: CDR1 MNHEY, CDR2 SVGAGI. J was trimmed by 15 bases and V by 6 bases; bases with no gene match: 15. This CDR3 is built from 14 residues. Here the CDR3 DNA reads TGTGCCAGCAGAGAGCAGGGACAGGGCTTGATTTTGTTCTTC. The encoded protein is CASREQGQGLILFF.

This clonotype was picked up many times. The DNA of the CDR3 is TGTGCCTGGAGTGCCGGGACTAGCGACTACAATGAGCAGTTCTTC. Amino acid sequence: CAWSAGTSDYNEQFF. The rearrangement joins TRBV30 to TRBJ2-1; 10 nucleotides line up with TRBD2. Germline loops: CDR1 GTSNPN, CDR2 SVGIG (reference sequence). Losses at the gene ends were 1 base for V and 3 bases for J; bases not matched to a gene: 3. This CDR3 comprises 15 residues.

The V call is TRBV6-2 or TRBV6-3, the J call TRBJ1-6, with D uncertain. The length of the CDR3 is 13 residues. The V gene's germline CDR1 is MNHEY and CDR2 SVGEGT. Trimming pared 2 bases from V and 7 bases from J, leaving 6 bases between. The CDR3 is CASSYEENSPLHF. The CDR3 DNA reads TGTGCCAGCAGTTACGAAGAGAATTCACCCCTCCACTTT.

V is TRBV27 and J is TRBJ1-4; D not resolved. The CDR3 contains 16 residues. V lost 6 bases, J lost 2 bases, and 16 bases lay in between. Germline CDR1 reads MNHEY; CDR2 reads SMNVEV (reference sequence). CDR3 in amino acids: CASSDGYLETNEKLFF. The CDR3 coding sequence is TGTGCCAGCAGCGACGGATACTTAGAGACTAATGAAAAACTGTTTTTT.

The CDR3 sequence is CSARKRPAGGYNEQFF. The CDR3 DNA sequence: TGCAGTGCTCGTAAACGGCCAGCGGGAGGGTACAATGAGCAGTTCTTC. The genes are TRBV20-1 and TRBJ2-1; 10 bases line up with TRBD2. The CDR3 loop spans 16 amino acids. Germline CDR1 DFQATT, CDR2 SNEGSKA (reference sequence). Trimming at V came to 5 bases and at J to 4 bases, leaving 11 bases not matched to a gene.

The chain uses TRBV20-1 and TRBJ1-4; perhaps TRBD1 as D (5 bases). Germline loops: CDR1 DFQATT, CDR2 SNEGSKA (reference sequence). The CDR3 is made up of 15 amino acids. Trimming removed 0 bases from V and 6 bases from J, with 14 bases in between. CDR3 DNA sequence: TGCAGTGCTAGAGATCTATCCGTGGGGGATGAAAAACTGTTTTTT. This encodes CSARDLSVGDEKLFF.

V and J are TRBV29-1 and TRBJ1-1; 9 nucleotides match TRBD1. V was clipped by 6 bases and J by 6 bases; unmatched bases: 11. This CDR3 has 14 amino acids. CDR1 and CDR2 from the germline V gene are SQVTM and ANQGSEA. CDR3 DNA: TGCAGCGTAGAACCACGACAGGGGGGCGCTGAAGCTTTCTTT. This sequence encodes CSVEPRQGGAEAFF.

This clonotype was detected a few times. This chain links TRBV7-9 with TRBJ2-3; D unresolved. CDR1 is SEHNR, CDR2 FQNEAQ, per germline (reference sequence). Trimming shortened V by 4 bases and J by 7 bases, and 9 bases separated the two germline ends. The length of the CDR3 is 12 residues. Here the CDR3 reads CASSYDGYTQYF. The CDR3 nucleotides are TGTGCCAGCAGCTATGACGGCTATACGCAGTATTTT.

This chain links TRBV6-2 or TRBV6-3 with TRBJ1-2; 8 bases align to TRBD1. With V trimmed by 10 bases and J by 8 bases, 15 bases remained unmatched. Germline values: CDR1 MNHEY, CDR2 SVGEGT. CDR3 length: 14 residues. The CDR3 protein is CATGTGNTGVGYTF. Written as DNA, the CDR3 is TGTGCCACCGGGACAGGCAACACAGGGGTCGGCTACACCTTC.

This clonotype was observed a few times. V gene TRBV6-2 or TRBV6-3 combines with J gene TRBJ2-1, with a tentative D call TRBD2 (5 bases). V shed 2 bases and J shed 9 bases, with 14 bases lying between them. Germline V gives CDR1 MNHEY, CDR2 SVGEGT. The CDR3 totals 14 residues. This CDR3 is CASSYLVRGGEQFF. The DNA for the CDR3 is TGTGCCAGCAGTTACCTAGTTCGGGGTGGTGAGCAGTTCTTC.

There are many counts of this clonotype. The chain uses TRBV29-1 and TRBJ1-1; D is uncertain. This CDR3 comprises 15 residues. Trimming cost V 2 bases and J 2 bases, with 15 bases left between them. Germline V gene data show CDR1 as SQVTM and CDR2 as ANQGSEA. The CDR3 bases are TGCAGCGTTGAAAGTAGGCGAATCTCAAACACTGAAGCTTTCTTT. It specifies CSVESRRISNTEAFF.